The T cell receptor (beta chain) under discussion was sequenced for a study of CD8 T cells in Susac syndrome. RNA in amounts of about 0.45 to 1 ug was reverse transcribed with random hexamers. Across 54 Vbeta and 13 Jbeta, TCR beta CDR3 was amplified with immunoSEQ multiplex PCR. One entry per CDR3 protein results from TCRdb running MiXCR on the immunoSEQ multiplex PCR reads. The sample lists over 100,000 distinct CDR3 sequences; 95% to 96% were seen once. CD8+ and CD4+ T cells from blood underwent TCR beta sequencing, which was carried out in a high-throughput format. Sequencing was performed on CD4+ T cells from PBMCs. This TCR derives from a human donor with Susac syndrome.

Written as DNA, the CDR3 is TGCAGCGCCGGTCGCGGGAGAGACCCCCTCTACGAGCAGTACTTC. Translated: CSAGRGRDPLYEQYF. The V and J genes are TRBV29-1 and TRBJ2-7; 7 positions match TRBD2. CDR1 and CDR2 from the germline V gene are SQVTM and ANQGSEA. CDR3 length equals 15 residues. V lost 7 bases and J lost 3; bases outside the gene matches: 15.